One and the same sample provided the 14 T cell receptor beta chains below, sequenced in a study of cytomegalovirus exposure and HLA in healthy donors. It was with 60 Vbeta and 13 Jbeta primers that the PCR ran. The protocol was immunoSEQ multiplex PCR, while the TCRdb copy is restricted to in-frame clones and leaves out a portion. Among some 200,000 clones listed, around 81% were seen once. The sequenced material came from PBMCs. These receptors were taken from a woman between 25 and 40 years old in good health and CMV-seronegative.

This clone has only a few counts. The V gene is TRBV19, the J gene TRBJ2-1; 9 nucleotides line up with TRBD2. The ends lost 1 base at V and 3 bases at J; junction bases unmatched: 4. CDR3 length equals 16 residues. Germline loops: CDR1 LNHDA, CDR2 SQIVND (reference sequence). CDR3 nucleotide sequence: TGTGCCAGTAGTATAGTCGGGACTAGCCGCTACAATGAGCAGTTCTTC. Translated, it gives CASSIVGTSRYNEQFF.

A single count supports this clone. This chain connects TRBV7-2 to TRBJ2-5; D gene unclear. CDR3 size: 13 residues. V was shortened by 2 bases and J by 5 bases, with 9 bases between the two germline ends. Germline assignment: CDR1 SGHTA and CDR2 FQGNSA. CDR3 loop: CASSLNHGETQYF. CDR3 sequence (DNA): TGTGCCAGCAGCTTAAATCACGGTGAGACCCAGTACTTC. Together with reference TRBV7-2 and TRBJ2-5, the CDR3 gives the full variable domain: GAGVSQSPSNKVTEKGKDVELRCDPISGHTALYWYRQSLGQGLEFLIYFQGNSAPDKSGLPSDRFSAERTGGSVSTLTIQRTQQEDSAVYLCASSLNHGETQYFGPGTRLLVL.

V gene TRBV28 combines with J gene TRBJ2-7, with TRBD1 identical over 8 bases. The V gene's germline CDR1 is MDHEN and CDR2 SYDVKM. The CDR3 runs to 13 residues. V shed 7 bases, J shed 2 bases, and the junction held 4 bases outside the gene matches. The CDR3 is CASTTGAAYEQYF. The CDR3 nucleotides are TGTGCCAGCACGACAGGGGCGGCCTACGAGCAGTACTTC.

The chain carries TRBV28 and TRBJ2-1; TRBD2 aligns across 7 bases. Germline V lookup: CDR1 MDHEN, CDR2 SYDVKM. The CDR3 loop spans 17 amino acids. V lost 3 bases and J lost 0; bases outside the gene matches: 8. CDR3 loop: CASSFRGGRSSYNEQFF. DNA for the CDR3: TGTGCCAGCAGTTTTAGGGGAGGGAGGAGCTCCTACAATGAGCAGTTCTTC.

Points on this clone: At the DNA level, this CDR3 is encoded by other sequences in the same sample as well. The genes are TRBV6-1 and TRBJ2-3, with 14 bases lining up with TRBD2. The CDR3 consists of 15 residues. Trimming cost V 4 bases and J 4 bases; bases outside gene matches: 1. The germline V gene has CDR1 MNHNS and CDR2 SASEGT. The CDR3 protein is CASSGLAGGPDTQYF. The CDR3 nucleotides are TGTGCCAGCAGTGGACTAGCGGGAGGGCCAGATACGCAGTATTTT.

This clone was counted once. The gene calls are TRBV6-1 and TRBJ2-3; TRBD2 matches at 7 bases. Germline trimming cut 6 bases from V and 0 bases from J; bases unmatched to any gene: 3. Per the germline V gene, CDR1 is MNHNS and CDR2 is SASEGT. The CDR3 has 14 amino acids. CDR3 in DNA: TGTGCCAGCAGGGCGGGGGTTAGCACAGATACGCAGTATTTT. This codes for CASRAGVSTDTQYF.

Comment on this clone: At one boundary the junction diverges from the germline segment, which might be a read error. The chain employs TRBV15 and TRBJ2-1, with D possibly matching TRBD1 (5 bases). CDR1 is LNHNV, CDR2 YYDKDF, per germline (reference sequence). The CDR3 covers 15 residues. The chain's CDR3 is CATSRDREIYNEQLF. The CDR3 DNA sequence: TGTGCCACCAGCAGAGACAGGGAAATCTACAATGAGCAGCTCTTC.

The chain is built from TRBV2 and TRBJ2-7, with 8 bases lining up with TRBD1. Looked up from germline, CDR1 is SNHLY and CDR2 is FYNNEI. After removal of 6 bases from V and 1 base from J, the junction contained 5 bases not matched to a gene. This CDR3 contains 14 residues. CDR3 residues: CASRPGQASYEQYF. CDR3 bases: TGTGCCAGCAGGCCGGGACAGGCGTCCTACGAGCAGTACTTC. The full variable domain, with the rest looked up from reference TRBV2 and TRBJ2-7, is EPEVTQTPSHQVTQMGQEVILRCVPISNHLYFYWYRQILGQKVEFLVSFYNNEISEKSEIFDDQFSVERPDGSNFTLKIRSTKLEDSAMYFCASRPGQASYEQYFGPGTRLTVT.

This chain links TRBV7-9 with TRBJ1-4; perhaps TRBD1 as D (5 bases). This CDR3 has 16 residues. Trimming removed 5 bases at V and 0 bases at J, with 13 bases between. Germline CDR1 SEHNR, CDR2 FQNEAQ (reference sequence). The CDR3 DNA reads TGTGCCAGCAGCCCCCGACAGAAAGCAACTAATGAAAAACTGTTTTTT. Its protein is CASSPRQKATNEKLFF.

The chain has TRBV5-4 and TRBJ2-2; D is uncertain. CDR1 SGHNT and CDR2 YYREEE come from the germline V gene (reference sequence). This CDR3 comprises 15 residues. Trimming left V 0 bases short and J 1 base short, with 7 bases between. The CDR3 region is CASSLVSRNTGELFF. The CDR3 bases are TGTGCCAGCAGCTTGGTATCCAGGAACACCGGGGAGCTGTTTTTT.

V gene TRBV19 combines with J gene TRBJ1-2, with 8 bases lining up with TRBD1. The CDR3 contains 15 residues. Germline values: CDR1 LNHDA, CDR2 SQIVND (reference sequence). V dropped 5 bases and J dropped 4; count of bases not matched to a gene: 9. For the CDR3, the DNA is TGTGCCAGTAGTGCACCGGGACAGGATTTCTATGGCTACACCTTC. Encoded protein: CASSAPGQDFYGYTF. The full variable domain, in which reference TRBV19 and TRBJ1-2 provide the parts outside the CDR3, is DGGITQSPKYLFRKEGQNVTLSCEQNLNHDAMYWYRQDPGQGLRLIYYSQIVNDFQKGDIAEGYSVSREKKESFPLTVTSAQKNPTAFYLCASSAPGQDFYGYTFGSGTRLTVV.

The chain joins TRBV27 to TRBJ2-3; 10 bases line up with TRBD1. Germline assignment: CDR1 MNHEY and CDR2 SMNVEV (reference sequence). This CDR3 is built from 16 residues. The V gene end was trimmed by 3 bases and the J gene end by 3 bases; junction bases not matched to a gene: 6. The CDR3 is CASSLVRDRGTDTQYF. DNA for the CDR3: TGTGCCAGCAGTTTGGTCCGGGACAGGGGTACAGATACGCAGTATTTT.

In this sample, this clone turned up a few times. This chain joins TRBV27 and TRBJ2-7; perhaps TRBD2 as D (6 bases). CDR1 and CDR2 from the germline V gene are MNHEY and SMNVEV (reference sequence). The CDR3 has 15 residues. Trimming stripped 1 base from V and 3 bases from J, with 13 bases between. The CDR3 DNA follows: TGTGCCAGCAGTTTATTAAGCGGGCGGAGCTACGAGCAGTACTTC. Amino acids: CASSLLSGRSYEQYF.

J is TRBJ1-6 and V is TRBV7-2; D possibly corresponds to TRBD1 (6 bases). This CDR3 is built from 15 residues. With 0 bases removed from V and 4 bases from J, the gap between germline ends came to 7 bases. Germline CDR1 SGHTA, CDR2 FQGNSA. The CDR3 loop reads CASSLAQGYNSPLHF. CDR3 bases: TGTGCCAGCAGCTTAGCGCAGGGGTATAATTCACCCCTCCACTTT.